The rows below give T cell receptor beta chains drawn from one sample of a study of blood T cell repertoires in COVID-19. TCRdb's table, derived via immunoSEQ multiplex PCR, lists solely in-frame clones and lacks some. The profile shows a few hundred thousand clones, 80% to 90% of them singletons. The sample was PBMCs or T cells enriched from blood (not recorded which). The receptor set was obtained from a man younger than 40 who had recovered from COVID-19. The CDR3 runs from the conserved cysteine through the conserved F or W.

V,CDR3
TRBV7-9,CASSLTTGSGYTF
TRBV2,CASSELRYGYTF
TRBV2,CASSARQGATNSPLHF
TRBV27,CASSLGGALYEQYF
TRBV14,CASSQTGGSYNEQFF
TRBV5-1,CASSLRGVGQNTEAFF
TRBV7-2,CASRTGLAGTDTQYF
TRBV6-5,CASGRVQETQYF
TRBV3-1/TRBV3-2,CASSQIFGHVNSPLHF
TRBV27,CASSSLLAAGANVLTF
TRBV9,CASSVARWEGDTEAFF
TRBV11-2,CASGGGSGANVLTF
TRBV6-6,CASSRFRDRVRDSPLHF
TRBV19,CASSPRTGGNTGELFF
TRBV6-5,CASSWSSSYGYTF
TRBV5-1,CASSDSYEQYF
TRBV4-3,CASSQASGGAGELFF
TRBV19,CARMGRGLYSNYGYTF
TRBV7-2,CASSSGDSQRGYTF
TRBV7-2,CASSLEGLSYGYTF
TRBV11-2,CASSGRWGQGISNEQFF
TRBV9,CASSPPRQGMNTEAFF
TRBV19,CASSIRTSGYEQYF
TRBV9,CASSVGGPHNSPLHF
TRBV7-7,CASSLDRGHEQFF
TRBV5-1,CASSSGQGNYGYTF
TRBV6-5,CASRRGVGTGYEQYF
TRBV30,CAWRQGNTEAFF
TRBV19,CASTFDRGLDKNIQYF
TRBV7-8,CASSFPLAGSPSTDTQYF
TRBV18,CASSPGGGIDYGYTF
TRBV27,CASSLGRGGAPGETQYF
TRBV5-1,CASSLTPGGARDGYTF
TRBV6-6,CASSFGLAGSTDTQYF
TRBV5-6,CASGRGGETEAFF
TRBV5-4,CASSLRTSGGAEVETQYF
TRBV5-1,CASSPGPGDPYNEQFF
TRBV5-6,CASSLRSHYGYTF
TRBV27,CASSLLAVGTDTQYF
TRBV9,CASSVVPNEQFF
TRBV19,CASSILARGRKVREKLFF
TRBV9,CASSVSQGADNEKLFF